These 14 T cell receptor beta chains came from one sample sequenced in a study of shared clonotypes between healthy human individuals. Sequencing used immunoSEQ multiplex PCR; TCRdb keeps in-frame clones, though not all of them. The sample consists of about 2.1 million clones, 85% to 95% of them appearing once. The naive CD8 fraction comprised CD45RO-negative cells positively selected for CCR7 and excluded terminally differentiated effector memory CD45RA+ cells. Sequences were obtained from naive CD8+ T cells from PBMCs. The receptors here all came from a man aged 18 to 29 in good health. Some clones in this sample may be carry-over from other donors' samples.

The chain joins TRBV7-7 to TRBJ2-3; 10 bases align to TRBD1. Germline CDR1 reads SSHAT; CDR2 reads FNYEAQ (reference sequence). Trimming removed 5 bases from V and 2 bases from J; junction bases left unmatched: 7. This CDR3 has 16 amino acids. The DNA of the CDR3 is TGTGCCAGCAGCCCGGGACAGGGGATAAACACAGATACGCAGTATTTT. It specifies CASSPGQGINTDTQYF.

Note on this clone: The sample contains more than one DNA sequence encoding this CDR3. V is TRBV11-2 and J is TRBJ2-1, with a tentative D call TRBD2 (5 bases). Germline loops: CDR1 SGHAT, CDR2 FQNNGV. Trimming shortened V by 6 bases and J by 0 bases, and 12 bases separated the two germline ends. CDR3 size: 15 residues. DNA for the CDR3: TGTGCCAGCAGTCACAGCGGTAGCTCCTACAATGAGCAGTTCTTC. Translated, it gives CASSHSGSSYNEQFF.

The gene calls are TRBV5-1 and TRBJ1-1; possibly TRBD1 for D (6 bases). Germline-derived CDR1 and CDR2 are SGHRS and YFSETQ. There are 15 residues in the CDR3. V lost 4 bases and J lost 1, with 14 bases in between. CDR3 sequence: CASSQKRGQNTEAFF. CDR3 nucleotides: TGCGCCAGCAGCCAGAAGCGGGGACAGAACACTGAAGCTTTCTTT.

The CDR3 spells CASSQDPRGHYTDTQYF. The CDR3 DNA sequence: TGCGCCAGCAGCCAAGATCCCAGGGGCCATTACACAGATACGCAGTATTTT. The chain couples TRBV4-1 to TRBJ2-3; a weak D match, TRBD1 (6 bases). V lost 0 bases, J lost 2 bases, and 15 bases lay in between. The CDR3 spans 17 residues. CDR1 MGHRA and CDR2 YSYEKL come from the germline V gene.

V gene TRBV5-1 combines with J gene TRBJ2-5, with TRBD2 identical over 7 bases. Trimming removed 3 bases from V and 1 base from J; junction bases left unmatched: 6. Germline-derived CDR1 and CDR2 are SGHRS and YFSETQ. The CDR3 runs 15 residues. The CDR3 is CASSSPLAAQETQYF. DNA for the CDR3: TGCGCCAGCAGCTCCCCCCTAGCGGCCCAAGAGACCCAGTACTTC.

This rearrangement joins TRBV29-1 to TRBJ1-1; D possibly corresponds to TRBD1 (5 bases). The CDR3 extends over 14 amino acids. Germline CDR1 and CDR2: SQVTM and ANQGSEA. The V and J ends lost 4 bases and 0 bases respectively, with 12 bases between them. For the CDR3, the DNA is TGCAGCGTTGGGGGGGGAGCGATGAACACTGAAGCTTTCTTT. It encodes CSVGGGAMNTEAFF.

V is TRBV28 and J is TRBJ2-7, with D tentatively TRBD1 or TRBD2 (5 bases each). Trimming removed 6 bases from V and 5 bases from J, with 11 bases in between. The V gene's germline CDR1 is MDHEN and CDR2 SYDVKM. The CDR3 has 12 residues. The chain's CDR3 is CASSHGTHEQYF. CDR3 coding DNA: TGTGCCAGCAGCCACGGGACCCACGAGCAGTACTTC.

This chain uses TRBV27 with TRBJ2-1; 13 nucleotides match TRBD2. The germline gives CDR1 MNHEY, CDR2 SMNVEV (reference sequence). The CDR3 contains 16 residues. After removal of 3 bases from V and 8 bases from J, the junction contained 7 bases not matched to a gene. CDR3 coding DNA: TGTGCCAGCAGTTTCCGACTAGCGGGAGGTTTCTATGAGCAGTTCTTC. This translates into CASSFRLAGGFYEQFF.

The genes are TRBV6-1 and TRBJ2-1; D gene uncertain. Per germline, CDR1 MNHNS and CDR2 SASEGT. The CDR3 runs to 12 residues. Trimming shortened V by 2 bases and J by 10 bases, and 9 bases separated the two germline ends. CDR3 in amino acids: CASSEFGIEQFF. CDR3 bases: TGTGCCAGCAGTGAATTTGGCATCGAGCAGTTCTTC.

The chain couples TRBV27 to TRBJ1-5; D may be TRBD1 (5 bases). V gave up 2 bases and J gave up 0 bases, with 8 bases separating them. This CDR3 spans 15 amino acids. CDR1 is MNHEY, CDR2 SMNVEV, per germline (reference sequence). This CDR3 reads CASSLRGISNQPQHF. CDR3 coding DNA: TGTGCCAGCAGTTTACGGGGGATTAGCAATCAGCCCCAGCATTTT.

Notes on this clone: Within the sample, other DNA sequences also encode this same CDR3. This rearrangement joins TRBV7-8 to TRBJ2-7; 7 bases align to TRBD2. CDR1 is SGHVS, CDR2 FQNEAQ, per germline. The CDR3 has 14 amino acids. V shed 1 base, J shed 1 base, and the junction held 1 base outside the gene matches. The CDR3 is CASSLVGGSYEQYF. The DNA for the CDR3 is TGTGCCAGCAGCTTAGTCGGGGGGTCCTACGAGCAGTACTTC.

This sequence joins TRBV7-9 and TRBJ2-6; D perhaps matches TRBD2 (6 bases). The V and J ends lost 10 bases and 4 bases respectively, with 11 bases between them. The length of the CDR3 is 13 residues. CDR1 is SEHNR and CDR2 is FQNEAQ in the germline V gene (reference sequence). The CDR3 region has the DNA TGTGCCACCCGGCGGGGCGGGGCCAACGTCCTGACTTTC. Protein product: CATRRGGANVLTF. The whole variable domain, filled in from reference TRBV7-9 and TRBJ2-6, reads DTGVSQNPRHKITKRGQNVTFRCDPISEHNRLYWYRQTLGQGPEFLTYFQNEAQLEKSRLLSDRFSAERPKGSFSTLEIQRTEQGDSAMYLCATRRGGANVLTFGAGSRLTVL.

V usage is TRBV4-2 and J usage is TRBJ2-7; D possibly corresponds to TRBD1 (6 bases). The ends were cut back, 0 bases at V and 2 bases at J, with 11 bases in the middle. The CDR3 has 15 residues. The germline CDR1 and CDR2 sequences are LGHNA and YNFKEQ. The CDR3 DNA reads TGTGCCAGCAGCCAAGAAGGGGACACCCCCTACGAGCAGTACTTC. It encodes CASSQEGDTPYEQYF.

The V call is TRBV29-1, the J call TRBJ1-2; possible D gene TRBD1, 5 bases. Trimming cost V 0 bases and J 4 bases, with 15 bases left between them. This CDR3 spans 15 amino acids. Per the germline V gene, CDR1 is SQVTM and CDR2 is ANQGSEA. In nucleotides, the CDR3 is TGCAGCGTTGAAGATTTTTCAGGGTTCGGCTATGGCTACACCTTC. Amino acid sequence: CSVEDFSGFGYGYTF.